Described below is a single TCR beta chain sequence and its context. Here immunoSEQ multiplex PCR was the method, and the copy in TCRdb shows in-frame clones only, minus some. This sample has tens of thousands of clones, with roughly 84% found just once. The germline V and J ends were trimmed by 7 bases and 2 bases, with 22 bases remaining between them. Germline V gives CDR1 SQVTM, CDR2 ANQGSEA. The length of the CDR3 is 16 residues. The data are from a study of blood T cell repertoires in COVID-19. V usage is TRBV29-1 and J usage is TRBJ2-3; tentatively, D is TRBD1 (7 bases). Sample: peripheral blood. The clonotype comes from a human donor in a cohort sampled during active COVID-19. The CDR3 DNA reads as TGCAGCGGAGCCACGAACAGGGGAGGTGTCACAGATACGCAGTATTTT. It specifies CSGATNRGGVTDTQYF.